This is a list of T cell receptor beta chains from one sample in a study of human T cells and chemical hapten exposure. TCRdb redid the calling of the RACE reads with MiXCR, one entry per CDR3 protein. The profile shows some 200,000 distinct CDR3 sequences, 20% to 25% of them singletons. The input for sequencing was whole blood, taken in connection with sensitization to the hapten diphenylcyclopropenone (DPC). The source is a woman between 50 and 59 years old with alopecia areata. Some clones in this sample may be carry-over from other donors' samples. The CDR3 runs from the conserved cysteine through the conserved F or W. The D gene is left open where the match is weak. A row's size may be missing; if present it is once, few, many or a size class.

clone size	D gene	V gene	J gene	CDR3 protein	CDR3 DNA
many	-	TRBV25-1	TRBJ1-1	CASSEQVYTEAFF	TGTGCCAGCAGTGAACAAGTTTACACTGAAGCTTTCTTT
-	-	TRBV6-5	TRBJ1-2	CASSYSGRRPFYGYTF	TGTGCCAGCAGTTACTCAGGCAGGCGACCCTTCTATGGCTACACCTTC
-	TRBD2	TRBV19	TRBJ2-5	CASSISASGRETQYF	TGTGCCAGTAGTATTTCGGCTAGCGGGAGAGAGACCCAGTACTTC
few	-	TRBV19	TRBJ1-2	CASSEGPSVGYTF	TGTGCCAGTAGCGAAGGACCGTCCGTGGGCTACACCTTC
few	TRBD2	TRBV2	TRBJ2-2	CASQKLAGNTGELFF	TGTGCCAGCCAAAAACTAGCGGGGAACACCGGGGAGCTGTTTTTT
-	TRBD2	TRBV20-1	TRBJ2-2	CSASFLAGTTGELFF	TGCAGTGCTAGTTTCCTAGCGGGAACCACCGGGGAGCTGTTTTTT
many	TRBD1	TRBV10-3	TRBJ1-1	CAISESRDSEAFF	TGTGCCATCAGTGAGTCTAGGGACAGTGAAGCTTTCTTT
-	TRBD2	TRBV4-1	TRBJ2-1	CASSPGLAVSNEQFF	TGCGCCAGCAGCCCGGGACTAGCGGTCAGCAATGAGCAGTTCTTC
-	TRBD2	TRBV2	TRBJ2-1	CASSEEGSGSTSYNEQFF	TGTGCCAGCAGTGAAGAGGGTAGCGGGAGTACGTCCTACAATGAGCAGTTCTTC
-	-	TRBV7-2	TRBJ1-1	CASSSRRTTRLSTEAFF	TGTGCCAGCAGCTCCCGCAGAACAACACGCCTCAGTACTGAAGCTTTCTTT
-	TRBD2	TRBV7-3	TRBJ2-5	CASSWGASGSGETQYF	TGTGCCAGCAGCTGGGGGGCTAGCGGGAGTGGAGAGACCCAGTACTTC
few	-	TRBV7-9	TRBJ1-5	CASSIGVRQPQHF	TGTGCCAGCAGTATCGGGGTCCGGCAGCCCCAGCATTTT
few	-	TRBV21-1	TRBJ1-2	CASDVSDRTNYGYTF	TGTGCCAGCGACGTTTCCGACAGAACTAACTATGGCTACACCTTC
-	-	TRBV20-1	TRBJ1-5	CSAGWAPRGNQPQHF	TGCAGTGCTGGATGGGCCCCGAGGGGCAATCAGCCCCAGCATTTT
-	-	TRBV29-1	TRBJ2-1	CSATSYNEQFF	TGCAGCGCCACTAGTTACAATGAGCAGTTCTTC
-	TRBD2	TRBV20-1	TRBJ2-1	CSASGRAGDEQFF	TGCAGTGCTAGCGGGAGGGCGGGGGATGAGCAGTTCTTC
few	TRBD2	TRBV14	TRBJ2-1	CASSRWETSGDSPHNEQFF	TGTGCCAGCAGCCGCTGGGAGACTAGCGGGGACTCCCCTCACAATGAGCAGTTCTTC
-	-	TRBV6-6	TRBJ2-1	CASSFGGNEQFF	TGTGCCAGCAGTTTTGGGGGAAATGAGCAGTTCTTC
-	-	TRBV5-1	TRBJ2-4	CASSLLDSAPIQYF	TGCGCCAGCAGTCTCTTGGATAGCGCTCCCATTCAGTACTTC
-	TRBD1	TRBV27	TRBJ1-2	CASRMRGQGYTF	TGTGCCAGCCGGATGAGGGGGCAGGGCTACACCTTC
-	-	TRBV20-1	TRBJ2-1	CSAPLGAVSYNEQFF	TGCAGTGCTCCTCTCGGCGCGGTCTCCTACAATGAGCAGTTCTTC
-	-	TRBV5-4	TRBJ2-3	CASSVLAEDTQYF	TGTGCCAGCAGCGTTCTAGCAGAAGATACGCAGTATTTT
few	TRBD2	TRBV5-4	TRBJ2-1	CASSLRVAGLNEQFF	TGTGCCAGCAGCTTAAGGGTAGCGGGCCTCAATGAGCAGTTCTTC
-	TRBD2	TRBV9	TRBJ2-1	CASSVEVKAGTSEQFF	TGTGCCAGCAGCGTAGAAGTAAAAGCGGGAACGAGTGAGCAGTTCTTC
once	TRBD2	TRBV7-6	TRBJ2-7	CASSLDPTSGGRQYF	TGTGCCAGCAGCTTAGACCCGACTAGCGGGGGACGGCAGTACTTC
many	-	TRBV20-1	TRBJ2-7	CSARDGAEGTYEQYF	TGCAGTGCTAGAGACGGAGCGGAGGGAACCTACGAGCAGTACTTC
few	TRBD1	TRBV11-3	TRBJ2-7	CASSGTGTGKTYEQYF	TGTGCCAGCAGCGGGACCGGGACAGGGAAAACCTACGAGCAGTACTTC
-	-	TRBV7-2	TRBJ2-2	CASSPRIVVTGELFF	TGTGCCAGCAGCCCCCGAATCGTTGTGACCGGGGAGCTGTTTTTT